Described below is a single T cell receptor (beta chain) sequence and its context. Its antigen is still unknown. TCRdb reprocessed the RT-PCR reads via MiXCR and lists one record per CDR3 protein. This sample has about 700,000 distinct CDR3 sequences; around 13% occur once, and the top ten carry 5.5% to 7%. These data are taken from a study of response to subunit inactivated influenza vaccine. Broader study findings: After each seasonal influenza vaccination, few new T cells are recruited, the authors suggested.

CDR1 and CDR2 from the germline V gene are SGHVS and FQNEAQ. Trimming cost V 2 bases and J 2 bases, with 12 bases left between them. CDR3 length equals 16 residues. Sequenced material: PBMCs from blood, taken 14 to 15 days before vaccination. This chain uses TRBV7-8 with TRBJ2-2; D might be TRBD1 (6 bases). The clonotype comes from a man over 45 who received an inactivated influenza vaccine. The CDR3, as DNA: TGTGCCAGCAGCTTACACAGGGTGGCAAACACCGGGGAGCTGTTTTTT. Amino acid sequence: CASSLHRVANTGELFF.